Sequencing of this T cell receptor (beta chain) was carried out in a study of tumor-infiltrating lymphocytes in primary liver carcinoma. Starting from approximately 500 ng of total RNA, TCR beta cDNA was produced with a primer in the constant region. Slightly modified ARM-PCR served as the procedure for the TCR beta libraries. These libraries came from three rounds of nested multiplex PCR. From the multiplex PCR reads, TCRdb called clonotypes with MiXCR, one entry per CDR3 protein. This table has under 150,000 distinct CDR3 sequences, roughly 75% appearing once. The source material, 20-30 mg of unsorted bulk tissue, was used to co-extract RNA and DNA. None of the patients had received treatment, and all had chronic HBV infection. The sequence came from a woman in her fifties or sixties with primary liver carcinoma and hepatitis B virus infection. Specimen: tumor-adjacent normal liver tissue.

DNA of the CDR3: TGTGCCAGCACCCTTAGGCCAACGGAGTCGGGTGGGCAGTTCTTC. Translated, it gives CASTLRPTESGGQFF. The chain recombines TRBV11-2 with TRBJ2-1, with D unresolved. Per germline, CDR1 SGHAT and CDR2 FQNNGV. There are 15 residues in the CDR3. The ends were cut back, 7 bases at V and 12 bases at J, with 25 bases in the middle.